The 20 T cell receptor beta chains below come from one sample, sequenced in a study. One entry per CDR3 protein results from TCRdb running MiXCR on the 5' RACE reads. The data show 35,000 to 50,000 distinct CDR3 sequences, 22% seen once. Cells sorted as Tregs were CD4+, CD25+ and CD127-/low. The sequenced material came from Tregs sorted from blood. These receptor sequences come from a female donor with breast cancer.

This clonotype was detected a few times. The J gene is TRBJ2-5, the V gene TRBV6-1, with TRBD2 as a possible D gene (6 bases). There are 15 residues in the CDR3. CDR1 is MNHNS and CDR2 is SASEGT in the germline V gene. V was trimmed by 8 bases and J by 2 bases, leaving 18 bases between them. The CDR3 bases are TGTGCCAGCTCCCCCGGGGGATGGGGACAAGAGACCCAGTACTTC. As protein: CASSPGGWGQETQYF.

A few counts support this clonotype. The chain recombines TRBV6-1 with TRBJ1-5, with a tentative D call TRBD1 (6 bases). The CDR3 length is 14 residues. Per the germline V gene, CDR1 is MNHNS and CDR2 is SASEGT. Trimming took off 1 base at V and 7 bases at J, with 11 bases between the two ends. The CDR3: CASSEGTVLQPQHF. CDR3 sequence (DNA): TGTGCCAGCAGTGAAGGGACAGTCCTACAGCCCCAGCATTTT.

This clonotype was counted at least ten times. The chain combines TRBV4-1 with TRBJ2-1, with 10 bases lining up with TRBD1. The V and J ends lost 5 bases and 3 bases, in that order; junction bases with no gene match: 4. Germline assignment: CDR1 MGHRA and CDR2 YSYEKL. This CDR3 is 15 amino acids long. The CDR3 protein is CASSTGTGDYNEQFF. CDR3 in DNA: TGCGCCAGCAGCACCGGGACAGGGGACTACAATGAGCAGTTCTTC.

This clonotype was seen many times. This chain uses TRBV13 with TRBJ2-4, with D unresolved. The length of the CDR3 is 15 residues. The germline V gene encodes CDR1 PRHDT and CDR2 FYEKMQ (reference sequence). V gave up 5 bases and J gave up 0 bases, with 11 bases separating them. CDR3 DNA sequence: TGTGCCAGCAGCGCGACTGGTCTAGCCAAAAACATTCAGTACTTC. Protein: CASSATGLAKNIQYF.

The sample holds many counts of this clonotype. The chain couples TRBV29-1 to TRBJ2-1; TRBD1 aligns across 7 bases. CDR3 length: 15 residues. CDR1 and CDR2 from the germline V gene are SQVTM and ANQGSEA. V lost 4 bases and J lost 1; bases outside the gene matches: 7. The CDR3 nucleotides read TGCAGCGTTGTAAGCCGGGACAGATCCTACAATGAGCAGTTCTTC. As protein: CSVVSRDRSYNEQFF.

This clonotype was found many times. The junction differs from germline at one of its ends, possibly a read error. The rearrangement links TRBV7-7 to TRBJ2-5; unclear D gene. CDR1 SSHAT and CDR2 FNYEAQ come from the germline V gene (reference sequence). The length of the CDR3 is 14 residues. The CDR3 bases are TGTGCTAGCAGCTATAATCTAGGACAAGAGACCCAGTACTTC. The encoded protein is CASSYNLGQETQYF.

This clonotype occurred many times. The chain couples TRBV6-1 to TRBJ2-7; D perhaps matches TRBD2 (6 bases). V lost 7 bases and J 5 bases, leaving 15 bases between the germline ends. Germline assignment: CDR1 MNHNS and CDR2 SASEGT. The CDR3 is 13 amino acids. CDR3 residues: CASTPPGADEQYF. The CDR3 DNA sequence: TGTGCCAGCACCCCCCCGGGAGCGGACGAGCAGTACTTC.

This clonotype was observed a few times. The chain combines TRBV6-5 with TRBJ1-5; D remains ambiguous. CDR3 length equals 15 residues. V gave up 6 bases and J gave up 7 bases, with 19 bases separating them. Germline V CDR1 and CDR2: MNHEY, SVGAGI. The CDR3 loop is CASSRLGNGFQPQHF. The CDR3 DNA sequence: TGTGCCAGCAGCCGTTTGGGGAACGGGTTCCAGCCCCAGCATTTT.

The J gene is TRBJ2-1, the V gene TRBV20-1; 11 bases fit TRBD2. CDR1 is DFQATT, CDR2 SNEGSKA, per germline (reference sequence). The CDR3 is made up of 15 amino acids. With V trimmed by 4 bases and J by 10 bases, 12 bases remained unmatched. This chain's CDR3 is CSANGTDSGGAEQFF. The CDR3 coding sequence is TGCAGTGCTAACGGGACGGATAGCGGGGGGGCGGAGCAGTTCTTC.

In nucleotides, the CDR3 is TGCGCCAGCAGCCAATCCGGGACAGGGGGCTCGAACACCGGGGAGCTGTTTTTT. Translated: CASSQSGTGGSNTGELFF. The chain joins TRBV4-1 to TRBJ2-2; 12 bases line up with TRBD1. Germline V gene data show CDR1 as MGHRA and CDR2 as YSYEKL. V gave up 2 bases and J gave up 0 bases; unmatched junction bases: 4. This CDR3 is 18 amino acids long.

This clonotype was counted between two and nine times. The chain combines TRBV29-1 with TRBJ2-7, with D perhaps TRBD2 (6 bases). From germline, CDR1 is SQVTM and CDR2 ANQGSEA. The CDR3 runs 15 residues. Trimming stripped 0 bases from V and 0 bases from J, with 12 bases between. The CDR3 spells CSVEDGTTSSYEQYF. The CDR3 DNA reads as TGCAGCGTTGAAGACGGGACGACTAGCTCCTACGAGCAGTACTTC.

In this sample, this clonotype turned up many times. The rearrangement links TRBV29-1 to TRBJ2-1, with a weak D call TRBD2 (7 bases). The V end lost 6 bases, the J end lost 6 bases, and 15 bases lay between the germline ends. This CDR3 spans 13 amino acids. Germline lookup yields CDR1 SQVTM and CDR2 ANQGSEA. In DNA, the CDR3 is TGCAGCGTGGGGGCTAGCGGTTCCAATGAGCAGTTCTTC. This codes for CSVGASGSNEQFF.

This clonotype has more than one count but fewer than ten. The chain combines TRBV5-4 with TRBJ2-2; either TRBD1 or TRBD2 may fit D (5 bases each). Germline V CDR1 and CDR2: SGHNT, YYREEE (reference sequence). With 1 base removed from V and 4 bases from J, the gap between germline ends came to 11 bases. The CDR3 runs to 15 residues. For the CDR3, the DNA is TGTGCCAGCAGCTTGAGGTGGGACCCCACCGGGGAGCTGTTTTTT. This gives the protein CASSLRWDPTGELFF.

This clonotype came up many times. The V and J genes are TRBV4-1 and TRBJ2-3, with no clear D. From germline, CDR1 is MGHRA and CDR2 YSYEKL. There are 14 residues in the CDR3. V lost 2 bases, J lost 2 bases, and 8 bases lay in between. The CDR3 region has the DNA TGCGCCAGCAGCCAAACCCGGATCACAGATACGCAGTATTTT. Translated: CASSQTRITDTQYF.

The table lists this clonotype with a few counts. The chain uses TRBV15 and TRBJ2-5, with D perhaps TRBD1 or TRBD2 (5 bases each). Germline V gene sequence: CDR1 LNHNV, CDR2 YYDKDF (reference sequence). The ends were cut back, 5 bases at V and 5 bases at J, with 24 bases in the middle. The CDR3 runs 17 residues. This CDR3 reads CATSGGSSGQFIETQYF. The CDR3 nucleotides read TGTGCCACCAGCGGGGGATCGTCAGGGCAGTTCATCGAGACCCAGTACTTC.

Notes on this clonotype: One base away lies a much larger clone, so this may be a sequencing read error. The chain recombines TRBV10-3 with TRBJ2-1; TRBD2 matches 7 bases. Germline assignment: CDR1 ENHRY and CDR2 SYGVKD. This CDR3 has 15 residues. The DNA for the CDR3 is TGTACCATCAGTGGTTCGGGGGGACCGAACAATGAGCAGTTCTTC. It is translated as CTISGSGGPNNEQFF.

Remarks on this clonotype: At one end the junction does not follow the germline gene, possibly because of a read error. The chain couples TRBV4-2 to TRBJ2-2; no clear D. Germline lookup yields CDR1 LGHNA and CDR2 YNFKEQ. The CDR3 extends over 16 amino acids. The CDR3 DNA follows: TGTGCCAGCGGCCAAGATGGAGCCTACGGCACCGGGGAGCTGTTTTTT. This translates into CASGQDGAYGTGELFF.

The chain recombines TRBV20-1 with TRBJ1-2; D remains ambiguous. Deletions cut 3 bases from V and 7 bases from J, with 6 bases between. CDR3 size: 10 residues. Germline-derived CDR1 and CDR2 are DFQATT and SNEGSKA (reference sequence). The CDR3 region is CSASMAGYTF. The CDR3 DNA sequence: TGCAGTGCTAGTATGGCTGGCTACACCTTC.

About this clonotype: An end of the junction does not agree with germline; a read error may underlie this. CDR3 in DNA: TGTGCCGGCAGCGTAGGAGCGGGAGACTCCTACGAGCAGTACTTC. This gives the protein CAGSVGAGDSYEQYF. V gene TRBV9 combines with J gene TRBJ2-7, with 8 bases that match TRBD2. Germline V gene data show CDR1 as SGDLS and CDR2 as YYNGEE. This CDR3 has 15 residues.

This clonotype was seen a handful of times. This chain uses TRBV12-3 or TRBV12-4 with TRBJ1-4, with D hard to call. V was cut by 5 bases and J by 8 bases, with 6 bases left in between. The CDR3 has 11 residues. CDR3 nucleotides: TGTGCCAGCAGTCCACAGGAAAAACTGTTTTTT. This sequence encodes CASSPQEKLFF.